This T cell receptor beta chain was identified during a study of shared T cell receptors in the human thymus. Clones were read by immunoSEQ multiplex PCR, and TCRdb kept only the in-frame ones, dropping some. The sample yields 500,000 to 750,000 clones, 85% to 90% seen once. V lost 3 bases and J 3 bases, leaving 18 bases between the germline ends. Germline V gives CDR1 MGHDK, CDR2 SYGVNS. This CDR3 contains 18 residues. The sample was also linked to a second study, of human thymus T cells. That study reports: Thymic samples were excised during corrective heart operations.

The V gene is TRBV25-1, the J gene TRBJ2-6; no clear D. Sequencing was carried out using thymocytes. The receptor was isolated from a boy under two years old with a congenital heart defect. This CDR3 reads CASSELNSLMSGANVLTF. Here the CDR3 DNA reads TGTGCCAGCAGTGAGTTGAACAGCCTCATGAGTGGGGCCAACGTCCTGACTTTC.